The sample holds a few counts of the clone carrying this TCR beta chain. Each CDR3 protein is one row after TCRdb ran MiXCR on the RT-PCR reads. The sample carries 150,000 to 200,000 distinct CDR3 sequences, 10% to 15% recorded once. This record comes from a study of response to subunit inactivated influenza vaccine. Germline values: CDR1 SGHVS, CDR2 FQNEAQ. J lost 4 bases, V lost 11 bases, and 12 bases had no gene match. The CDR3 loop spans 14 amino acids. These data also formed part of another study, on T cells expressing NK-cell markers. That report notes: 5'RACE template switching built TCR beta cDNA with unique molecular identifiers. Cells sorted as CD3+CD56+NKG2C+, CD3+CD56+NKG2C- and CD3+CD56-NKG2C+ T cells supplied the TCR beta repertoires. What restricted sorting to alpha-beta TCR T cells in several experiments was an anti-gamma-delta TCR antibody. It is unclear if expanded NKG2C-expressing clones target HCMV antigens.

This chain uses TRBV7-8 with TRBJ2-5; 8 positions match TRBD2. The material sequenced was CD8+ T cells sorted from PBMCs, taken 12 days after vaccination. This sequence originates from a man aged 50 or older who received an inactivated influenza vaccine. CDR3 DNA: TGTGCCGCCGATAGCGGGGCGACCACAGAGACCCAGTACTTC. This translates into CAADSGATTETQYF.